This TCR beta chain was recovered during a study of blood T cell repertoires in COVID-19. The V end lost 6 bases, the J end lost 3 bases, and 8 bases lay between the germline ends. Germline values: CDR1 MNHEY, CDR2 SVGAGI. The CDR3 extends over 12 amino acids. Using immunoSEQ multiplex PCR, the repertoire was profiled, and TCRdb retains in-frame clones only, with some absent. The repertoire includes fewer than 200,000 clones, about 72% of them detected once, and around 16% sits in the top ten. The receptor comes from a woman aged 50 to 60 who had recovered from COVID-19. The gene calls are TRBV6-5 and TRBJ1-1; D is perhaps TRBD1 (5 bases). The specimen sequenced was PBMCs or T cells enriched from blood (not recorded which). The CDR3 sequence: CASSGGDTEAFF. CDR3 bases: TGTGCCAGCAGCGGGGGGGACACTGAAGCTTTCTTT.